This TCR beta chain was observed in a study of cytomegalovirus exposure and HLA in healthy donors. Study overall: An early data release held 79 million or so unique TCRs from HLA-typed donors.

CDR1 SGHNT and CDR2 YYREEE come from the germline V gene (reference sequence). V was cut by 0 bases and J by 6 bases, with 6 bases left in between. The length of the CDR3 is 13 residues. Broader study findings: It was confirmed in vitro that a few of the CMV-associated chains were specific for CMV antigens. An analysis done earlier found most TCR beta V segments productive about 87% or about 30% of the time. Overall, roughly 160 TCR beta chains were annotated as cytomegalovirus-associated.

Both 60 Vbeta primers and 13 Jbeta primers went into the PCR. The protocol was immunoSEQ multiplex PCR, while the TCRdb copy is restricted to in-frame clones and leaves out a portion. The sample contains under 200,000 clones, approximately 72% of which appear only once. About this clone: The antigen remains unidentified.

The TCR originated in a man aged 50 to 59 in good health and CMV-seronegative. Sequencing was done on a sample of PBMCs. The chain joins TRBV5-4 to TRBJ2-2; D is unclear. CDR3 protein: CASSLVGAGELFF. CDR3 nucleotides: TGTGCCAGCAGCTTGGTCGGAGCCGGGGAGCTGTTTTTT.